This T cell receptor beta chain was sequenced during a study of T cells in severe cutaneous drug reactions (dated by TCRdb to between 2017 and 2020). The study in broad terms: Between the early 2010s and the late 2010s, patients were recruited from Taiwan, Thailand and a European registry network. Only patients with a probable or definite SJS/TEN or DRESS diagnosis by RegiSCAR criteria were enrolled. The Naranjo algorithm and the ALDEN drug causality algorithm were used to identify the culprit drug. Patients in either the acute or the recovery stage provided biological samples, such as blister fluids/cells and PBMC. The study paired bulk TCR sequencing with single-cell sequencing, quantitative PCR validation, functional assays and transgenic mouse experiments. Libraries were prepared using iRepertoire multiplex PCR, and a comparison was cited by the authors in which similar capture of abundant clonotypes was shown across iRepertoire and 5' RACE methods with or without UMI. What the work shows at the level of the full study, not this receptor alone: All seven CBZ-SJS/TEN blister samples contained a public TCRbeta CDR3 (mean around 15%), which was undetectable or scarce in tolerant-control and healthy-donor PBMC. A strong increase in TRBV12-4 usage was observed in CBZ-SJS/TEN patients, with averages of roughly 33% in blister cells and around 5% in PBMC. According to the authors, further study is still needed to determine whether the public TCR generalizes to SJS/TEN caused by other drugs.

For both bulk and single-cell sequencing, libraries were prepared with the iRepertoire multiplex PCR system and TCR subtype-specific primers. Multiplex PCR with primers aimed at the V, D and J gene regions produced the bulk TCR beta libraries. Each sample contributed roughly 90-500 ng of RNA as input for preparing the bulk TCR library. Bulk TCR beta amplicons were sequenced on an Illumina MiSeq. On the authors' methods: Sample misassignments and low-quality sequencing reads were removed through quality control steps. CDR3 was defined as the amino acids lying between the Y[YFLI]C motif of the V-gene and the [FW]GXGT motif of the J-segment. The IMGT database served as the reference for assigning TRBV and TRBJ genes and CDR3 clonotypes. TRBV expression in each sample was normalized to the mean of the same gene in PBMC from 44 healthy donors. Following reprocessing of the reads by TCRdb, the data hold one row per CDR3 protein sequence and no DNA is available. V and J calls and clone size were set by TCRdb, not the authors. The sample's own table lists roughly 7,100 distinct CDR3 sequences. Roughly 30% of the sample rests with the top ten.

Sequenced donors were patients with carbamazepine-induced Stevens-Johnson syndrome or toxic epidermal necrolysis (CBZ-SJS/TEN). To look for drug-specific clonotypes, next-generation sequencing was used to profile the T cell receptor repertoires of patients with drug-induced severe cutaneous adverse reactions. The RNA was isolated from either blister cells of skin lesions or peripheral blood mononuclear cells. Worth noting for this clonotype: Its antigen remains undetermined.

From cysteine to phenylalanine, the CDR3 is 13 amino acids long. The coding DNA is unavailable. The clonotype was recovered from a human donor with toxic epidermal necrolysis, a severe cutaneous drug reaction. Sequenced material: cells from a skin blister. The label giving this sample's cell subset or site can be read as: unsorted cells from skin lesion blisters. The chain employs TRBV12-3 or TRBV12-4 and TRBJ2-1; TCRdb outputs TRBD1, but without DNA this stays unchecked. The CDR3 region reads CASSFQRGAREFF.